These 21 T cell receptor beta chains came from one sample sequenced in a study of molecular identifiers for immune sequencing clone quantification. TCRdb re-derived calls from the PCR reads in MiXCR, one entry per CDR3 protein. The sample has more than 450,000 distinct CDR3 sequences; about 26% are singletons. Sequenced input: naive CD8+ T cells from blood, with Jurkat cell RNA spiked in. Subset reported: FACS-sorted CD8+CD4-CCR7+CD45RA+ naive T cells. These receptors were taken from a human donor in good health. Some libraries in this study had Jurkat cell RNA spiked in.

This clonotype was picked up many times. The chain has TRBV7-9 and TRBJ1-1; D is unclear. From germline, CDR1 is SEHNR and CDR2 FQNEAQ (reference sequence). The CDR3 sequence is 12 residues long. With 3 bases removed from V and 5 bases from J, the gap between germline ends came to 7 bases. The CDR3: CASSFEGTEAFF. CDR3 bases: TGTGCCAGCAGCTTTGAAGGGACTGAAGCTTTCTTT.

J is TRBJ2-7 and V is TRBV27, with TRBD1 as a possible D gene (5 bases). Germline values: CDR1 MNHEY, CDR2 SMNVEV (reference sequence). Trimming took off 6 bases at V and 6 bases at J, with 18 bases between the two ends. This CDR3 spans 14 amino acids. The CDR3 coding sequence is TGTGCCAGCAGATCCCTGCAGGGCCTTGGCGAGCAGTACTTC. Amino acids: CASRSLQGLGEQYF.

The V and J genes are TRBV19 and TRBJ2-1; 7 positions agree with TRBD1. The CDR3 has 15 amino acids. Germline lookup yields CDR1 LNHDA and CDR2 SQIVND (reference sequence). V gave up 11 bases and J gave up 1 base; unmatched junction bases: 11. The CDR3 sequence is CACSPGTVSYNEQFF. The CDR3 coding sequence is TGTGCCTGCTCACCCGGGACAGTGTCCTACAATGAGCAGTTCTTC. The whole variable domain, remainder taken from reference TRBV19 and TRBJ2-1, is DGGITQSPKYLFRKEGQNVTLSCEQNLNHDAMYWYRQDPGQGLRLIYYSQIVNDFQKGDIAEGYSVSREKKESFPLTVTSAQKNPTAFYLCACSPGTVSYNEQFFGPGTRLTVL.

The CDR3 DNA sequence: TGTGCCAGTAGCAATGGGCACCTCTACGAGCAGTACTTC. This encodes CASSNGHLYEQYF. The rearrangement uses TRBV19 and TRBJ2-7; no definite D call. The CDR3 runs 13 residues. Germline loops: CDR1 LNHDA, CDR2 SQIVND (reference sequence). V was pared by 6 bases and J by 3 bases, with 12 bases between.

A note on this clonotype: A much larger clone sits a single nucleotide away, making a read error possible. Without the conserved terminal phenylalanine or tryptophan, this CDR3 likely stems from a read error. The rearrangement links TRBV4-3 to TRBJ1-6, with D unresolved. The ends were cut back, 0 bases at V and 7 bases at J, with 10 bases in the middle. The CDR3 covers 15 residues. Germline CDR1 reads LGHNA; CDR2 reads YSLEER. The CDR3 DNA reads TGCGCCAGCAGCCAAGATGCTGCGAAAAATTCACCCCTCCACCTT. Protein product: CASSQDAAKNSPLHL.

This rearrangement joins TRBV21-1 to TRBJ2-7; the table's D call, TRBD2, has no DNA check behind it. TRBV21-1 is an annotated pseudogene. The CDR3 extends over 14 amino acids. CDR3 nucleotide sequence: TGTGCCAGCAGGCCCAGGTCGGGAGGGAACGAGCAGTACTTC. Its protein product is CASRPRSGGNEQYF.

This clonotype was counted between two and nine times. The chain recombines TRBV4-3 with TRBJ1-4; TRBD1 is a possible D gene (5 bases). V was shortened by 0 bases and J by 4 bases, with 21 bases between the two germline ends. Germline values: CDR1 LGHNA, CDR2 YSLEER. This CDR3 is built from 19 residues. CDR3 sequence reads: CASSQEWAGVGQHNEKLFF. CDR3 DNA sequence: TGCGCCAGCAGCCAAGAGTGGGCTGGTGTGGGGCAGCATAATGAAAAACTGTTTTTT.

This chain uses TRBV6-2 or TRBV6-3 with TRBJ2-5; D is uncertain. Germline CDR1 MNHEY, CDR2 SVGEGT. Trimming removed 6 bases at V and 1 base at J, with 15 bases between. The CDR3 length is 15 residues. CDR3 nucleotides: TGTGCCAGCAGCTACCTTGGACGGCGCCAAGAGACCCAGTACTTC. Its protein is CASSYLGRRQETQYF.

There are many counts of this clonotype. The genes are TRBV3-1 and TRBJ2-2, with a possible D match to TRBD1 (6 bases). Per germline, CDR1 LGHDT and CDR2 YNNKEL (reference sequence). The length of the CDR3 is 13 residues. V lost 2 bases to trimming and J lost 5 bases, with 6 bases between them. The CDR3: CASSQTGTGELFF. The CDR3, as DNA: TGTGCCAGCAGCCAAACAGGGACCGGGGAGCTGTTTTTT.

This clonotype was detected a few times. This chain joins TRBV6-1 and TRBJ2-5, with D possibly matching TRBD1 (5 bases). The CDR3 spans 15 residues. The germline V gene has CDR1 MNHNS and CDR2 SASEGT. Between the trimmed V and J ends, which lost 0 bases and 4 bases, there was a span of 12 bases. This CDR3 is CASSEAGRVGETQYF. CDR3 DNA sequence: TGTGCCAGCAGTGAAGCCGGCAGGGTGGGAGAGACCCAGTACTTC.

V usage is TRBV27 and J usage is TRBJ1-1, with D perhaps matching TRBD1 (5 bases). CDR3 length: 14 amino acids. Germline V gene data show CDR1 as MNHEY and CDR2 as SMNVEV (reference sequence). V lost 3 bases to trimming and J lost 4 bases, with 12 bases between them. The DNA of the CDR3 is TGTGCCAGCAGTTTTACAGGTCGCGGCACTGAAGCTTTCTTT. Its protein is CASSFTGRGTEAFF.

The gene calls are TRBV7-9 and TRBJ2-1; no definite D call. The CDR3 sequence is 13 residues long. From germline, CDR1 is SEHNR and CDR2 FQNEAQ (reference sequence). V was trimmed by 1 base and J by 5 bases, leaving 6 bases between them. The CDR3, as DNA: TGTGCCAGCAGCTTAGTCCCGGACAATGAGCAGTTCTTC. Translating gives CASSLVPDNEQFF.

The chain has TRBV9 and TRBJ2-7; tentative D call: TRBD2 (6 bases). The length of the CDR3 is 15 residues. CDR1 and CDR2 (germline): SGDLS, YYNGEE. V was clipped by 3 bases and J by 5 bases, with 18 bases between them. CDR3 DNA sequence: TGTGCCAGCAGCGCAGGGACTTCCATGTGGGACGAGCAGTACTTC. Encoded protein: CASSAGTSMWDEQYF.

CDR3 sequence: CASSLRASADEQFF. The CDR3 region has the DNA TGTGCCAGCAGCTTAAGGGCGAGCGCGGACGAGCAGTTCTTC. The gene calls are TRBV7-9 and TRBJ2-1, with D unclear. CDR1 and CDR2 (germline): SEHNR, FQNEAQ (reference sequence). V was shortened by 2 bases and J by 10 bases, with 15 bases between the two germline ends. CDR3 size: 14 residues.

To note about this clonotype: This clone may be a read error of a much larger clone one base away. The chain carries TRBV5-1 and TRBJ2-7; D is tentatively TRBD1 or TRBD2 (6 bases each). V dropped 4 bases and J dropped 2 bases, with 19 bases sitting between them. The CDR3 loop spans 16 amino acids. Germline V gene lookup returns CDR1 SGHRS and CDR2 YFSETQ. In nucleotides, the CDR3 is TGCGCCAGCAGCGAGCCCGGGAAGGGGGGTACCTACGAGCAGTACTTC. This sequence encodes CASSEPGKGGTYEQYF.

Concerning this clonotype itself: A single base separates this from a much larger clone, so it may be a read error. The V and J genes are TRBV4-3 and TRBJ2-7, with a possible D match to TRBD2 (6 bases). Germline loops: CDR1 LGHNA, CDR2 YSLEER. The CDR3 extends over 15 amino acids. The CDR3 protein is CASRQYSGTAYEQYF. CDR3 coding DNA: TGCGCCAGCCGCCAATATAGCGGTACTGCCTACGAGCAGTACTTC.

This clonotype was picked up many times. V is TRBV6-2 or TRBV6-3 and J is TRBJ2-6, with unresolved D. Trimming took 4 bases from V and 4 from J, leaving 11 bases between them. The CDR3 spans 15 residues. Germline V gives CDR1 MNHEY, CDR2 SVGEGT. The CDR3 DNA sequence: TGTGCCAGCAGTTTGGAGCGTCGAGGGGCCAACGTCCTGACTTTC. It translates to CASSLERRGANVLTF.

Turning to this clonotype: A single base separates this from a much larger clone, so it may be a read error. Since no conserved phenylalanine or tryptophan closes the CDR3, a read error is the likely cause. DNA of the CDR3: TGTGCCAGCAGTTCTAGGGACTACCACTACGAGCAGTACTCC. As protein: CASSSRDYHYEQYS. The J gene is TRBJ2-7, the V gene TRBV28, with 7 nucleotides matching TRBD2. The CDR3 totals 14 residues. Germline CDR1 and CDR2: MDHEN and SYDVKM. J gave up 3 bases and V 4 bases, and 6 bases lay outside the gene matches.

This clonotype came up a few times. V usage is TRBV30 and J usage is TRBJ2-7, with TRBD2 matching 7 bases. V lost 1 base, J lost 0 bases, and 6 bases stayed unmatched. CDR1 and CDR2 from the germline V gene are GTSNPN and SVGIG (reference sequence). The CDR3 length is 15 residues. CDR3 nucleotides: TGTGCCTGGAGTGATTGGGAGGGTCCCTCCTACGAGCAGTACTTC. Protein product: CAWSDWEGPSYEQYF.

This clonotype has only a few counts. The chain joins TRBV19 to TRBJ2-1; TRBD2 matches 10 bases. Germline V gives CDR1 LNHDA, CDR2 SQIVND (reference sequence). The length of the CDR3 is 15 residues. Trimming removed 3 bases from V and 9 bases from J; junction bases left unmatched: 8. CDR3 nucleotides: TGTGCCAGTAGTATCACTAGCGGGAATTCCGGTGAGCAGTTCTTC. This codes for CASSITSGNSGEQFF. Full variable domain (remainder filled in from reference TRBV19 and TRBJ2-1): DGGITQSPKYLFRKEGQNVTLSCEQNLNHDAMYWYRQDPGQGLRLIYYSQIVNDFQKGDIAEGYSVSREKKESFPLTVTSAQKNPTAFYLCASSITSGNSGEQFFGPGTRLTVL.

This chain connects TRBV12-3 or TRBV12-4 to TRBJ2-1; D is perhaps TRBD2 (6 bases). Trimming removed 8 bases from V and 0 bases from J, with 14 bases in between. CDR3 length: 15 amino acids. DNA for the CDR3: TGTGCCAGCTCAGGCGCGGGGAGCTCCTACAATGAGCAGTTCTTC. Translated: CASSGAGSSYNEQFF.